This T cell receptor (beta chain) was retrieved from a study of T-cell reconstitution after alpha-beta-depleted transplantation in children (TCRdb year 2016). Background for the entire study: Using TCR repertoire profiling, the study followed T-cell immune reconstitution in a quantitative way in children after TCRalphabeta/CD19-depleted allogeneic hematopoietic cell transplantation.

Study-level results and caveats: Over subsequent months, a decline in hyperexpanded clone frequencies was noted, and after one year, T-cell counts and TCRbeta diversity were mostly ascribed to newly produced T cells. Apparently early alphabetaT-cell count recovery about two months after transplant reportedly relied on only several hundred rapidly expanded clones derived from non-depleted graft cells. In some patients, the high TCRbeta diversity seen at day 60 was put down to recipient T cells and intrathymic progenitors that had survived conditioning.

V is cut by 1 base and J by 2 bases, and the space between the germline ends is 4 bases. The germline V gene supplies CDR1 SGHRS and CDR2 YFSETQ. From its cysteine to its phenylalanine, the CDR3 spans 13 amino acids. This entry keeps only the CDR3 DNA: 39 bases, framed from base 1. To note about this clonotype: It lacks a known antigen. Base qualities are not at hand, and no much larger clone is one base apart.

The sample's treatment or condition label, decoded: allogeneic hematopoietic cell transplantation with graft depleted of TCRalphabeta T cells and CD19 B cells. Transplant recipients were children who received TCRalphabeta/CD19-depleted allogeneic hematopoietic cell grafts. The receptor library was made with PCR. Sequencing used an Illumina HiSeq 2500. Molecular barcoding was employed in the preparation of TCR libraries, with unique molecular identifiers being used to normalize TCRbeta repertoire quantification. TCRdb reprocessing: public reads trimmed at Q25 with fastp, clones called with MiXCR, in-frame beta chains kept. Identical CDR3 protein sequences are pooled into one entry, listed with their most common genes and DNA. The sample records 250,000 to 400,000 distinct CDR3 sequences, 23% of which are singletons. Of the sample, roughly 11% is held by the ten largest clones.

The V gene is TRBV5-1 and the J gene is TRBJ2-1, with the D gene call left open. The source was PBMCs, mostly from graft donor cells, collected 180 days after TCRalphabeta/CD19-depleted stem cell transplant. The sequence was obtained from a male patient aged 10-17 years who had a stem cell transplant for acute lymphoblastic leukemia, so the T cells may come from the graft donor. The sequenced DNA is TGCGCCAGCAGCTTGTTGGCCTACAATGAGCAGTTCTTC. Translated, this gives CASSLLAYNEQFF.